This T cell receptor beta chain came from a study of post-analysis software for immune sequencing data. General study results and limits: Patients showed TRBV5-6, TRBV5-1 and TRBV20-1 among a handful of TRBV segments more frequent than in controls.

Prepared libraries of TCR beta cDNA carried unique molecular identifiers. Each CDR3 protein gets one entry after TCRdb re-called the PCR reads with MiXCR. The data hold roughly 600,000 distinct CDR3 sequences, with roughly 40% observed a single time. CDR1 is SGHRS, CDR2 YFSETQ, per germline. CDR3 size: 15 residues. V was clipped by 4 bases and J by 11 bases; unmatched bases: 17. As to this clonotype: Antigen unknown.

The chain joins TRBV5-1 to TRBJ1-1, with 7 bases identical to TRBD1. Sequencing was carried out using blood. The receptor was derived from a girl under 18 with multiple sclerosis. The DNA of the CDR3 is TGCGCCAGCAGCCCCACGGATCGACAGGGCGGGTATGCTTTCTTT. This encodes CASSPTDRQGGYAFF. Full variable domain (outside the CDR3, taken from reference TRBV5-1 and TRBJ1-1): KAGVTQTPRYLIKTRGQQVTLSCSPISGHRSVSWYQQTPGQGLQFLFEYFSETQRNKGNFPGRFSGRQFSNSRSEMNVSTLELGDSALYLCASSPTDRQGGYAFFGQGTRLTVV.